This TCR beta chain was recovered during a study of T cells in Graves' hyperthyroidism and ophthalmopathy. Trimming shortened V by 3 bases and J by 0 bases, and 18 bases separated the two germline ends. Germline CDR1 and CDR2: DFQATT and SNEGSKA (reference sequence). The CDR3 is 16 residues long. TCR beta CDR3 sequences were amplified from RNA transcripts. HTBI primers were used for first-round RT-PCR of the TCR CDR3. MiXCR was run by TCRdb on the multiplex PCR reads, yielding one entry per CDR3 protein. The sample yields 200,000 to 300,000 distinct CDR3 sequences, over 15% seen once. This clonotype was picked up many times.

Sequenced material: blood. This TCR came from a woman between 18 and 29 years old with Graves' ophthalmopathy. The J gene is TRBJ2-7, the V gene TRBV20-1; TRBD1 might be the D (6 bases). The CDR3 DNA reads TGCAGTGCTAGGATCGGACAGCGCTTAAGCTCCTACGAGCAGTACTTC. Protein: CSARIGQRLSSYEQYF.